This TCR beta chain was profiled in a study of radiotherapy plus CTLA-4 blockade in lung cancer (dated by TCRdb to the late 2010s). About the full investigation: Among the enrolled patients, about 20% had an objective response, and 25% to 35% reached disease control.

In this study, focal radiation therapy paired with CTLA-4 blockade (ipilimumab) was tested in patients who had chemo-refractory metastatic non-small-cell lung cancer. From the cysteine up to the phenylalanine, the CDR3 has a length of 14 residues. The retained sequence is limited to the CDR3, 42 bases, with the frame set at the first base. From a lookup of the germline V gene, CDR1 and CDR2 are SQVTM and ANQGSEA. Deletion took 1 base off V and 1 base off J, with a span of 10 bases between the germline ends. Findings and caveats that apply to the study as a whole: TCR clones derived from tumors expanded in peripheral blood after treatment with radiotherapy and ipilimumab. The strongest predictors of response, as reported, were early dynamic changes in blood T cell clones along with a rise in serum interferon-beta after radiation.

The library relied on the immunoSEQ multiplex PCR assay. Imported from immuneACCESS, the table was reduced by TCRdb to in-frame sequences with V and J called. These copies leave out some clones; in studies compared against another copy, an unresolved V gene accounts for under half, and the cause of the remainder is not known. Here the sample has 35,000 to 50,000 clones; 60% to 70% occur a single time. About 23% of the sample lies in the top ten. Points on this clone: What this receptor recognizes is not known. No much larger clone is present one base from it, and per-base qualities are unavailable.

This sample comprised peripheral blood, obtained from a patient treated with radiotherapy plus ipilimumab. The chain is made from TRBV29-1 and TRBJ1-1, with the D gene uncertain. This sequence originates from a human donor with non-small cell lung cancer who had a partial response to radiotherapy plus ipilimumab. The base sequence is TGCAGCGTTGAAGTCCAACGGGGGAACACTGAAGCTTTCTTT. Translated, this is CSVEVQRGNTEAFF.